A single sample is the source of the 20 T cell receptor beta chains below, sequenced in a study of blood T cell repertoires in COVID-19 (TCRdb year 2020). Receptor libraries were prepared by the immunoSEQ multiplex PCR assay. The source is immuneACCESS, and TCRdb retained only in-frame sequences with V and J called. Part of the clones is not carried over; for the studies checked, unresolved V genes explain less than half of this, and the remainder is unexplained. The sample profile shows 110,000 to 150,000 clones; 85% to 90% of them were found once. Clones ranked in the top ten supply 7% to 10% of the sample. The source material was peripheral blood. All receptors come from a woman in her sixties or seventies with acute or convalescent COVID-19.

The gene calls are TRBV5-1 and TRBJ2-1; 7 nucleotides agree with TRBD2. With 1 base clipped from V and 4 bases from J, the junction kept 2 bases outside the gene matches. The CDR3 runs to 14 residues. Germline V gives CDR1 SGHRS, CDR2 YFSETQ. The CDR3 reads CASSLSGEYNEQFF. In nucleotides, the CDR3 is TGCGCCAGCAGCTTGAGCGGGGAATACAATGAGCAGTTCTTC.

The genes are TRBV28 and TRBJ1-3, with unresolved D. CDR3 length: 16 residues. CDR1 is MDHEN and CDR2 is SYDVKM in the germline V gene. Trimming stripped 5 bases from V and 4 bases from J, with 18 bases between. The CDR3 spells CASSPPPGSSGNTIYF. CDR3 in DNA: TGTGCCAGCAGTCCCCCGCCGGGGTCCTCCGGAAACACCATATATTTT.

The chain carries TRBV27 and TRBJ1-2, with D perhaps TRBD1 (6 bases). The CDR3 length is 15 residues. Germline V gene lookup returns CDR1 MNHEY and CDR2 SMNVEV (reference sequence). V lost 8 bases and J 1 base, leaving 17 bases between the germline ends. CDR3 amino acids: CASSSGTRHNYGYTF. DNA of the CDR3: TGTGCCAGCTCCTCCGGGACACGACATAACTATGGCTACACCTTC.

The V call is TRBV6-4, the J call TRBJ2-1; 8 nucleotides line up with TRBD2. CDR1 and CDR2 from the germline V gene are MRHNA and SNTAGT. The length of the CDR3 is 15 residues. V lost 4 bases and J lost 0; bases outside the gene matches: 2. CDR3 in amino acids: CASSAAGGSYNEQFF. CDR3 nucleotide sequence: TGTGCCAGCAGTGCGGCGGGGGGCTCCTACAATGAGCAGTTCTTC.

The chain combines TRBV11-2 with TRBJ2-2; TRBD1 is a possible D gene (5 bases). Germline V gene lookup returns CDR1 SGHAT and CDR2 FQNNGV. This CDR3 is 15 amino acids long. Trimming pared 4 bases from V and 1 base from J, leaving 10 bases between. The CDR3: CASSSLRVNTGELFF. CDR3 coding DNA: TGTGCCAGCAGCTCCCTCAGGGTGAACACCGGGGAGCTGTTTTTT.

The chain has TRBV27 and TRBJ2-3; 12 positions match TRBD2. Germline CDR1 MNHEY, CDR2 SMNVEV (reference sequence). Unmatched junction bases numbered 9, after V lost 6 bases and J lost 2 bases. The length of the CDR3 is 17 residues. The CDR3, as DNA: TGTGCCAGCAGCCCAAGACTAGCGGGGGCCTTCACAGATACGCAGTATTTT. Its protein product is CASSPRLAGAFTDTQYF.

This sequence joins TRBV5-1 and TRBJ1-2; 7 nucleotides match TRBD1. The germline V gene encodes CDR1 SGHRS and CDR2 YFSETQ. The CDR3 has 13 residues. Trimming took 0 bases from V and 6 from J; bases not matched to a gene: 2. The CDR3 DNA reads TGCGCCAGCAGCTTGGGACAGGGAGATGGCTACACCTTC. Protein product: CASSLGQGDGYTF. The whole variable domain, remainder taken from reference TRBV5-1 and TRBJ1-2, is KAGVTQTPRYLIKTRGQQVTLSCSPISGHRSVSWYQQTPGQGLQFLFEYFSETQRNKGNFPGRFSGRQFSNSRSEMNVSTLELGDSALYLCASSLGQGDGYTFGSGTRLTVV.

The V and J genes are TRBV3-1 (or the pseudogene TRBV3-2) and TRBJ2-5, with 16 bases lining up with TRBD2. Germline V CDR1 and CDR2: LGHDT, YNNKEL (reference sequence). The length of the CDR3 is 19 residues. The junction had 10 bases not matched to a gene; V was cut back by 4 bases and J by 2 bases. CDR3 bases: TGTGCCAGCAGCCCCCAACCCCAGGGACTAGCGGGGGGGCAAGAGACCCAGTACTTC. It specifies CASSPQPQGLAGGQETQYF.

The CDR3 is CASSKGGNELFF. CDR3 in DNA: TGCGCCAGCAGCAAGGGGGGGAACGAACTGTTTTTT. The chain joins TRBV4-1 to TRBJ1-4; the D gene is possibly TRBD1 (6 bases). CDR1 and CDR2 (germline): MGHRA, YSYEKL. V was clipped by 5 bases and J by 12 bases, with 13 bases between them. The length of the CDR3 is 12 residues.

This chain links TRBV23-1 with TRBJ1-5; 9 positions match TRBD1. TRBV23-1 is classed as an ORF, of uncertain function. Unmatched junction bases numbered 4, after V lost 2 bases and J lost 5 bases. The CDR3 runs to 15 residues. The CDR3 is CASSQTGGIDQPQHF. The CDR3 DNA reads TGCGCCAGCAGTCAAACAGGGGGCATCGATCAGCCCCAGCATTTT.

V is TRBV27 and J is TRBJ1-6; D is ambiguous. The length of the CDR3 is 16 residues. Germline V CDR1 and CDR2: MNHEY, SMNVEV (reference sequence). V was cut by 7 bases and J by 1 base, with 14 bases left in between. CDR3 DNA: TGTGCCAGCAAGATCCGGGAGAGGTCCTATAATTCACCCCTCCACTTT. Amino acid sequence: CASKIRERSYNSPLHF.

The chain combines TRBV29-1 with TRBJ1-2; D not resolved. Germline assignment: CDR1 SQVTM and CDR2 ANQGSEA. V shed 3 bases and J shed 4 bases, with 9 bases lying between them. CDR3 length: 12 amino acids. The CDR3 loop is CSVDYHGYGYTF. CDR3 in DNA: TGCAGCGTTGATTATCACGGCTATGGCTACACCTTC.

This chain links TRBV9 with TRBJ2-1; D gene uncertain. V was shortened by 2 bases and J by 5 bases, with 11 bases between the two germline ends. This CDR3 comprises 14 residues. CDR1 SGDLS and CDR2 YYNGEE come from the germline V gene. The CDR3 reads CASSVSSFDNEQFF. CDR3 DNA: TGTGCCAGCAGCGTCAGTTCCTTCGACAATGAGCAGTTCTTC.

The V and J genes are TRBV9 and TRBJ2-1, with 13 bases fitting TRBD2. The length of the CDR3 is 17 residues. Germline loops: CDR1 SGDLS, CDR2 YYNGEE. Unmatched junction bases numbered 8, after V lost 3 bases and J lost 5 bases. CDR3: CASSGPPGLAGDNEQFF. The CDR3 bases are TGTGCCAGCAGCGGACCCCCCGGACTAGCGGGGGACAATGAGCAGTTCTTC. Using reference TRBV9 and TRBJ2-1 for the parts outside the CDR3, the full variable domain is DSGVTQTPKHLITATGQRVTLRCSPRSGDLSVYWYQQSLDQGLQFLIQYYNGEERAKGNILERFSAQQFPDLHSELNLSSLELGDSALYFCASSGPPGLAGDNEQFFGPGTRLTVL.

V and J are TRBV5-4 and TRBJ1-1; 9 bases match TRBD1. V shed 4 bases, J shed 0 bases, and the junction held 7 bases outside the gene matches. Looked up from germline, CDR1 is SGHNT and CDR2 is YYREEE (reference sequence). The CDR3 consists of 16 residues. CDR3 DNA: TGTGCCAGCAGCCAAACGGGACAGGGCTTGAACACTGAAGCTTTCTTT. It is translated as CASSQTGQGLNTEAFF.

The genes are TRBV23-1 and TRBJ2-7, with D perhaps matching TRBD2 (5 bases). TRBV23-1 is an open reading frame, and its role is uncertain. This CDR3 is built from 14 residues. Trimming cost V 2 bases and J 5 bases, with 13 bases left between them. In DNA form, the CDR3 reads TGCGCCAGCAGTCAAACAAGATTCGGGGACGAGCAGTACTTC. Residues: CASSQTRFGDEQYF.

The V and J genes are TRBV11-3 and TRBJ1-2, with 7 bases identical to TRBD1. The CDR3 consists of 12 residues. V shed 4 bases and J 14 bases; nucleotides not matched to a gene: 10. The germline gives CDR1 SGHNT, CDR2 YENEEA. CDR3: CASSSYRQGETF. The CDR3 region has the DNA TGTGCCAGCAGCTCCTATCGACAGGGAGAGACCTTC.

This clone was seen just once. This chain connects TRBV6-5 to TRBJ1-3; TRBD1 agrees at 11 bases. V gave up 4 bases and J gave up 3 bases; unmatched junction bases: 5. This CDR3 region has 16 residues. The germline V gene has CDR1 MNHEY and CDR2 SVGAGI. CDR3 region: CASSSGQGVVGNTIYF. In DNA form, the CDR3 reads TGTGCCAGCAGTTCGGGACAGGGGGTGGTTGGAAACACCATATATTTT.

CDR3 nucleotide sequence: TGTGCCAGCAGTCCCGACATAAACTATGGCTACACCTTC. Translating it yields CASSPDINYGYTF. The chain links TRBV14 to TRBJ1-2; D gene unclear. V dropped 6 bases and J dropped 2 bases, with 10 bases sitting between them. This CDR3 spans 13 amino acids. The germline CDR1 and CDR2 sequences are SGHDN and FVKESK.

The chain is built from TRBV28 and TRBJ2-3, with 11 bases fitting TRBD2. The CDR3 has 15 amino acids. The J segment lost 9 bases and the V segment lost 7 bases, leaving 12 bases of the junction unmatched. The V gene's germline CDR1 is MDHEN and CDR2 SYDVKM. The CDR3 bases are TGTGCCAGCATCATAGCGGGGGGGCGATTTGGCACGCAGTATTTT. Encoded protein: CASIIAGGRFGTQYF. The whole variable domain, remainder taken from reference TRBV28 and TRBJ2-3, is DVKVTQSSRYLVKRTGEKVFLECVQDMDHENMFWYRQDPGLGLRLIYFSYDVKMKEKGDIPEGYSVSREKKERFSLILESASTNQTSMYLCASIIAGGRFGTQYFGPGTRLTVL.